These 8 T cell receptor beta chains originate from one sample sequenced in a study of blood T cells in healthy people across ages. A second about 7 to 12 cycle PCR used barcoded and J-beta primers. TCRdb re-analysed the 5' RACE reads in MiXCR, keeping a single row per CDR3 protein. This table holds about 930,000 distinct CDR3 sequences, roughly 28% found once. The data were also submitted as part of a second study, on T cells of mothers and their children.

Sequenced sample: blood. The receptors shown here come from a woman aged 40 to 50 in good health.

Only a few counts were recorded for this clonotype. J is TRBJ1-5 and V is TRBV24-1, with D possibly being TRBD1 (5 bases). Germline-derived CDR1 and CDR2 are KGHDR and SFDVKD. This CDR3 spans 13 amino acids. The ends were cut back, 5 bases at V and 7 bases at J, with 11 bases in the middle. This CDR3 reads CATSVGDLQPQHF. CDR3 nucleotides: TGTGCCACCAGTGTGGGGGATCTCCAGCCCCAGCATTTT.

V is TRBV5-1 and J is TRBJ1-2; TRBD1 is a possible D gene (6 bases). V was shortened by 3 bases and J by 3 bases, with 18 bases between the two germline ends. CDR3 size: 16 residues. The V gene's germline CDR1 is SGHRS and CDR2 YFSETQ. This chain's CDR3 is CASSSVKGRGDYGYTF. CDR3 bases: TGCGCCAGCAGCTCGGTGAAAGGCAGGGGCGACTATGGCTACACCTTC.

A few counts support this clonotype. The CDR3 region has the DNA TGTGCCAGCTCACCATGGGACAGAAAACTAGCCAAAAACATTCAGTACTTC. This gives the protein CASSPWDRKLAKNIQYF. The chain employs TRBV18 and TRBJ2-4; 7 nucleotides match TRBD1. The germline V gene encodes CDR1 KGHSH and CDR2 LQKENI. This CDR3 comprises 17 residues. With 2 bases clipped from V and 0 bases from J, the junction kept 7 bases outside the gene matches.

On this clonotype: A much more abundant neighbour one base away suggests this may be a read error. The gene calls are TRBV2 and TRBJ2-1; no firm D call. The CDR3 runs 17 residues. Per the germline V gene, CDR1 is SNHLY and CDR2 is FYNNEI. The CDR3 reads CASSPSLGPRAPNEQCF. CDR3 in DNA: TGTGCCAGCAGTCCCTCGCTCGGCCCGCGAGCGCCCAATGAGCAGTGCTTC.

J is TRBJ2-3 and V is TRBV7-2; TRBD2 might be the D (6 bases). V dropped 4 bases and J dropped 2 bases, with 13 bases sitting between them. Germline lookup yields CDR1 SGHTA and CDR2 FQGNSA. The CDR3 is made up of 15 amino acids. The CDR3 protein is CASSSQEGFTDTQYF. The CDR3, as DNA: TGTGCCAGCAGCTCCCAGGAGGGGTTCACAGATACGCAGTATTTT.

This clonotype was seen a handful of times. This sequence joins TRBV7-2 and TRBJ2-5; 14 bases line up with TRBD2. J was trimmed by 7 bases and V by 4 bases; bases with no gene match: 5. The CDR3 is 15 residues long. Germline V lookup: CDR1 SGHTA, CDR2 FQGNSA. Here the CDR3 DNA reads TGTGCCAGCAGCTCGACTAGCGGGGGGGCGGGGACCCAGTACTTC. Encoded protein: CASSSTSGGAGTQYF. The full variable domain, its missing parts supplied by reference TRBV7-2 and TRBJ2-5, is GAGVSQSPSNKVTEKGKDVELRCDPISGHTALYWYRQSLGQGLEFLIYFQGNSAPDKSGLPSDRFSAERTGGSVSTLTIQRTQQEDSAVYLCASSSTSGGAGTQYFGPGTRLLVL.

This clonotype was found a few times. V gene TRBV3-1 combines with J gene TRBJ1-2, with D possibly being TRBD1 (5 bases). This CDR3 has 14 residues. V shed 4 bases and J shed 2 bases, with 11 bases lying between them. Germline V gene data show CDR1 as LGHDT and CDR2 as YNNKEL (reference sequence). The CDR3 DNA reads TGTGCCAGCAGCCCACAGGCCAGGAACTATGGCTACACCTTC. As protein: CASSPQARNYGYTF.

The chain is built from TRBV7-3 and TRBJ1-1; D might be TRBD1 (6 bases). V lost 0 bases, J lost 8 bases, and 19 bases lay in between. This CDR3 contains 16 residues. Germline V gene sequence: CDR1 SGHTA, CDR2 FQGTGA. The CDR3 region is CASSLTPSGGGGEAFF. CDR3 DNA sequence: TGTGCCAGCAGCTTAACACCCTCTGGGGGCGGGGGAGAAGCTTTCTTT. The full variable domain, completed using reference TRBV7-3 and TRBJ1-1, is GAGVSQTPSNKVTEKGKYVELRCDPISGHTALYWYRQSLGQGPEFLIYFQGTGAADDSGLPNDRFFAVRPEGSVSTLKIQRTERGDSAVYLCASSLTPSGGGGEAFFGQGTRLTVV.